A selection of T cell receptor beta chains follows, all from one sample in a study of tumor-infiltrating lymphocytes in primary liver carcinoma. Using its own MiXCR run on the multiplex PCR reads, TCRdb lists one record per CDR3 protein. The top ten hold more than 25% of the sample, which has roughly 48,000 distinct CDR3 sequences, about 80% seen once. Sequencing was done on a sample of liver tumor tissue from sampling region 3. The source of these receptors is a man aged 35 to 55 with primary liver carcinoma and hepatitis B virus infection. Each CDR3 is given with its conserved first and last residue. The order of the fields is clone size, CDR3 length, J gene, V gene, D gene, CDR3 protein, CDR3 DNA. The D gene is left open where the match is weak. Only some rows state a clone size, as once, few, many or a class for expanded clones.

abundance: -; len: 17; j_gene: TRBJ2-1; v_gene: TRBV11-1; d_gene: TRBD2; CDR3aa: CASSLGLPEEVDNKQFF; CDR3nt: TGTGCCAGCAGCCTGGGACTACCGGAAGAAGTTGACAATAAGCAGTTCTTC
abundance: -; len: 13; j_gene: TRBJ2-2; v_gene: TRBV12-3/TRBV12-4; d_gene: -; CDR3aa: CTSSFQNTRELFF; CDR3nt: TGTACCAGCAGTTTTCAGAACACCCGGGAACTGTTTTTT
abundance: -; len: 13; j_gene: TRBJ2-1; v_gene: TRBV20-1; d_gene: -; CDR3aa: CSAGPAAYNEQFF; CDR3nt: TGCAGTGCTGGGCCCGCAGCCTACAATGAGCAGTTCTTC
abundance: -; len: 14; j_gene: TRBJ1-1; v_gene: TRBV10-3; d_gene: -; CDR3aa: CATRSTGGGPEAFF; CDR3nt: TGTGCCACGCGATCGACAGGAGGCGGGCCTGAAGCTTTCTTT
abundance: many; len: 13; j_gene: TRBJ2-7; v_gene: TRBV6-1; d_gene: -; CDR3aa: CASSLDESYEQYF; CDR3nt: TGTGCCAGCAGTCTCGATGAATCCTACGAGCAGTACTTC
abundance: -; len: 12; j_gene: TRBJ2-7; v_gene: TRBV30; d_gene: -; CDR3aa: CAWSVRDIEQYF; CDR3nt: TGTGCCTGGAGTGTACGCGACATCGAGCAATACTTC
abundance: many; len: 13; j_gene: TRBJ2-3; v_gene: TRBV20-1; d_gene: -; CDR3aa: CSAREWAPDTQYF; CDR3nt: TGCAGTGCTAGAGAATGGGCCCCAGATACGCAGTATTTT
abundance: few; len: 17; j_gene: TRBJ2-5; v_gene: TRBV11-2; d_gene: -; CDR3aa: CASSLVGGGNRQETQYF; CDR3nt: TGCGCCAGCAGCTTAGTCGGTGGGGGCAATCGGCAAGAGACCCAGTACTTC
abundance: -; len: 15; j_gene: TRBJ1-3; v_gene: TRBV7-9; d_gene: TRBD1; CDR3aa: CANSPAGGSGNTIYF; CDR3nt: TGTGCCAACAGTCCTGCAGGGGGCTCTGGAAACACCATATATTTT
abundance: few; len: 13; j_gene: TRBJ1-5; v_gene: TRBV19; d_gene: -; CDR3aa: CASSTTNAGAQHF; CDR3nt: TGTGCCAGTAGCACAACGAACGCCGGGGCCCAGCATTTT
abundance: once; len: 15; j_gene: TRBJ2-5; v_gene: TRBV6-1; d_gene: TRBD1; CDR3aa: CASSEIKTGRETQYF; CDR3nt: TGTGCCAGCAGTGAAATAAAGACAGGGAGAGAGACGCAGTACTTC
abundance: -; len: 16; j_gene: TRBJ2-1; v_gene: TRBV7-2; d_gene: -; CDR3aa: CASSLVVTSGHNEQFF; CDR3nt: TGTGCCAGCAGCTTAGTAGTGACCAGCGGTCACAATGAGCAGTTCTTC
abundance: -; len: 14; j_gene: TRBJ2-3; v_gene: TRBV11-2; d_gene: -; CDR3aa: CASSFRDNTDTQYF; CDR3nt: TGTGCCAGCAGTTTTCGGGACAACACAGACACGCAGTATTTT
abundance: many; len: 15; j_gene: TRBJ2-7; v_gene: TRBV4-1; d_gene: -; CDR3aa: CASSQSGSDTYEQYF; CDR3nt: TGCGCCAGCAGCCAATCTGGCTCTGATACCTACGAGCAGTACTTC
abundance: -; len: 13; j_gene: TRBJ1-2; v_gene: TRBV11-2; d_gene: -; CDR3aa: CASRSRWARGYTF; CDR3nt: TGTGCCAGCAGATCCCGTTGGGCCCGTGGCTACACCTTC
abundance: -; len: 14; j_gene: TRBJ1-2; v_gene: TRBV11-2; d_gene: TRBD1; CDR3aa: CASCPADRDYGYIF; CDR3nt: TGTGCTAGCTGCCCAGCCGACAGGGACTATGGCTACATCTTC
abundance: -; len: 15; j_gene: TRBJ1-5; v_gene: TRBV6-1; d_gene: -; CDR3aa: CASSRGWTIDQPQHF; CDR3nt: TGTGCCAGCAGTAGGGGGTGGACAATCGATCAGCCCCAACATTTT
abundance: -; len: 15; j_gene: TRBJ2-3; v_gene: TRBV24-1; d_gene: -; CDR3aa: CVTSDSAGSTDTQYF; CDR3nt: TGTGTCACCAGTGATTCGGCGGGAAGCACAGATACGCAGTATTTT
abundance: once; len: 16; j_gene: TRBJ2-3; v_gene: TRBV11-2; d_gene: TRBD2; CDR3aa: CGNSPPSSGSTDTQYF; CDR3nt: TGTGGCAACAGCCCCCCGTCTAGCGGCAGCACAGATACGCAGTATTTT
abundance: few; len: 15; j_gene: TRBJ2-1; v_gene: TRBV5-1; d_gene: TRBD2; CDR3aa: CASSSSGRAYNGQFF; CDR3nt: TGCGCCAGCAGCTCCAGCGGGAGGGCCTACAATGGGCAGTTCTTC
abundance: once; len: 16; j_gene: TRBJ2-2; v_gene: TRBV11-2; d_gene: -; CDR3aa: CASSAPGQTDTGELFF; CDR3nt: TGTGCCAGCAGTGCCCCCGGACAAACAGACACCGGGGAGCTGTTTTTT
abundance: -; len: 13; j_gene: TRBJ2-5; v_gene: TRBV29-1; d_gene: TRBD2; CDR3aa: CSVGGRVAETQYF; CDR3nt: TGCAGTGTTGGTGGGAGGGTCGCCGAGACCCAGTACTTC
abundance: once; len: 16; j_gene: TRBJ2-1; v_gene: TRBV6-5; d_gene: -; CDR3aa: CVSSYSCGLAAYKQFF; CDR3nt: -
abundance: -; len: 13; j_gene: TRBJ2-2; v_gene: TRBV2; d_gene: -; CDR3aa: CASSAGWTGELFF; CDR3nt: TGTGCCAGCAGTGCGGGGTGGACCGGGGAGCTGTTTTTT
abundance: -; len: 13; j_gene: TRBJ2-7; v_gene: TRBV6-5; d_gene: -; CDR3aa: CASTYSSSYEQYF; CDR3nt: TGTGCCAGCACTTACTCCAGCTCCTATGAGCAGTACTTC
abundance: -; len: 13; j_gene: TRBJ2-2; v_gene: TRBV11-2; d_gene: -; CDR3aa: CASTLLRGGELFF; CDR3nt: TGTGCCAGCACCCTCCTCAGGGGTGGGGAACTGTTTTTT
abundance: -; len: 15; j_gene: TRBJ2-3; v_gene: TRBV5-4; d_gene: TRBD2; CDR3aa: CASRASGTETDTQYF; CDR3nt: TGTGCCAGTAGGGCTAGCGGGACCGAGACAGATACGCAGTATTTT
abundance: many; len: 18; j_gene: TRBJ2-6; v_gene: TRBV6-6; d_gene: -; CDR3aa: CASSSPGHVSSGANVLTF; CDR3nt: TGTGCCAGCAGTTCACCGGGACACGTAAGCTCTGGGGCCAACGTCCTGACTTTC
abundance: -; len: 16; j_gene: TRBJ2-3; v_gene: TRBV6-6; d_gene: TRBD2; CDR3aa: CASSPLMGGDTDTQYF; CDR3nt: TGTGCCAGCAGTCCCCTCATGGGGGGGGATACAGATACGCAGTATTTT
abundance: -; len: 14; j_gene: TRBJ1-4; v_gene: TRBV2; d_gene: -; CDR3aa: CASRGTTTNEKLIF; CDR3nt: TGTGCCAGCAGGGGCACAACAACTAATGAGAAACTGATTTTT
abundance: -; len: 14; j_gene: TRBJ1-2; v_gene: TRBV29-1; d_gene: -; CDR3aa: CSVEDVGSDYGYIF; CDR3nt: TGCAGCGTTGAAGACGTGGGGAGTGACTATGGCTACATCTTC
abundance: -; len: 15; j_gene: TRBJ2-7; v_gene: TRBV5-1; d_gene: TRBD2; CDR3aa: CASSETSGGAHEQYF; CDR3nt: TGCGCCAGCAGCGAGACTAGCGGGGGTGCCCACGAGCAGTACTTC
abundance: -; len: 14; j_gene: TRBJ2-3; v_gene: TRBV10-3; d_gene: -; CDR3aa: CAISTVTGTDTQYF; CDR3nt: TGTGCCATCAGTACCGTGACAGGCACAGATACGCAGTATTTT
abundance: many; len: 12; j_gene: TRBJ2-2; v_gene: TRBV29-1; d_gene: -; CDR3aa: CSVDQGLGELFF; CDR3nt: TGCAGCGTTGACCAAGGGCTCGGGGAGCTGTTTTTT
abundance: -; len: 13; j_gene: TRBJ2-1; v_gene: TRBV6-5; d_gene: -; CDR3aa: CARGGSETNEQFF; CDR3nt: TGTGCGAGAGGGGGTAGCGAGACCAATGAGCAGTTCTTC
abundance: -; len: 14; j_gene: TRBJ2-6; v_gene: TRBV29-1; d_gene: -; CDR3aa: CSVAEIAGANVLTF; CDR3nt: TGCAGCGTCGCTGAGATCGCTGGGGCCAACGTCCTGACTTTC
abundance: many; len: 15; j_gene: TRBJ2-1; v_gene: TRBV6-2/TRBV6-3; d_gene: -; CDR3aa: CASSFEPPGFNEQFF; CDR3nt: TGTGCCAGTTCCTTTGAGCCTCCGGGGTTCAATGAGCAGTTCTTC
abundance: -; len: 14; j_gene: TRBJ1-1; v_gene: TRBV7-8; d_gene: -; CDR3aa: CASSPLGYDTEAFF; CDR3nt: TGTGCCAGCAGTCCACTGGGTTATGACACTGAAGCTTTCTTT
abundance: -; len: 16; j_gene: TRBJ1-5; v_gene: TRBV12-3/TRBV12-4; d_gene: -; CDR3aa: CAGTPAGGRGFQPQHF; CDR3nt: TGTGCCGGCACTCCGGCGGGAGGCAGGGGATTCCAGCCCCAGCATTTT
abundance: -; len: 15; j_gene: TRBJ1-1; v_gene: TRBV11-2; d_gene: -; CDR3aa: CASSLSESPNIEAFF; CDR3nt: TGTGCCAGCAGCTTATCAGAATCCCCGAACATTGAAGCTTTCTTT
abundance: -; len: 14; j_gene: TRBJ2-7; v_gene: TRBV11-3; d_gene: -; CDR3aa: CASSPAGSSYRQYF; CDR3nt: TGTGCCAGCAGCCCAGCAGGGAGCTCCTACAGGCAGTACTTC
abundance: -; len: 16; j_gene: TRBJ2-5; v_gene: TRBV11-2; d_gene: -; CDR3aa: CASRTRDSAHQETQSF; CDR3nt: TGTGCCAGCAGAACCCGGGACTCGGCCCACCAAGAGACCCAGTCGTTC
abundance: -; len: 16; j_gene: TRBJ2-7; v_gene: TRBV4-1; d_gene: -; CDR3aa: CASSLMGTGVGYEQYF; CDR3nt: TGCGCCAGCAGCTTAATGGGTACGGGAGTCGGCTACGAGCAGTACTTC
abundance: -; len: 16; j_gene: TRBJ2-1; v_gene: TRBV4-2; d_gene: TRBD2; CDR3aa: CASSVIGTSGDNEQFF; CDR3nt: TGTGCCAGCAGCGTAATCGGGACTAGTGGCGACAATGAGCAGTTCTTC
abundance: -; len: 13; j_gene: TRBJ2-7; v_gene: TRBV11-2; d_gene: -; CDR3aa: CASSLFWAREQYF; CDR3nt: TGTGCCAGCAGCTTATTCTGGGCGAGAGAACAGTACTTC
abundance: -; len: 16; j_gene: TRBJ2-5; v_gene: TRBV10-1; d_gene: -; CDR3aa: CASSESLDEFQETQYF; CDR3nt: TGCGCCAGCAGTGAGTCCCTCGACGAGTTCCAAGAGACCCAGTACTTC
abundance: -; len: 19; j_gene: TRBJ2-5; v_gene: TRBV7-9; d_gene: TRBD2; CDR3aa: CASGLAFPLPALAGSDQYF; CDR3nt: TGTGCCAGCGGCTTAGCATTCCCCCTCCCCGCTCTAGCGGGTAGCGACCAGTACTTC
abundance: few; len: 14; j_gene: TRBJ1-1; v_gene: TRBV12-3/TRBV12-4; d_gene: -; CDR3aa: CASSLAHLNTEAFF; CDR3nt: TGTGCCAGTAGCCTAGCCCATCTTAACACTGAAGCTTTCTTT
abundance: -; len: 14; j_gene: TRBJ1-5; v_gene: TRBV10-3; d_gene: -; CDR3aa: CAISEPMSNQPQHF; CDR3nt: TGTGCCATCAGTGAGCCGATGTCTAATCAGCCCCAGCATTTT